The T cell receptor beta chain described here comes from a study of blood T cell repertoires in COVID-19. Study details: Specimens from acute and convalescent COVID-19 originated in the United States, Italy and Spain. T cells, B-cell-depleted T cells, or PBMCs provided the cDNA or gDNA that served as material.

Per the study methods: Estimated nucleated cell counts came from reference gene primer amplification. TCRdb keeps only in-frame clones here, not all; method: immunoSEQ multiplex PCR. The V and J calls and clone size were taken over from that table, and D and trimming were inferred from the DNA. The repertoire includes 650,000 to 800,000 clones, 85% to 90% of them detected once, and roughly 0.25% sits in the top ten. This CDR3 contains 11 residues. Germline lookup yields CDR1 SNHLY and CDR2 FYNNEI. The V end was cut by 7 bases, the J end by 5 bases, with 7 bases between. This receptor was obtained from a woman aged 18-29 years with acute or convalescent COVID-19. The chain links TRBV2 to TRBJ2-3; unclear D gene. The specimen was peripheral blood. This chain's CDR3 is CASTYRDTQYF. The CDR3 DNA reads as TGTGCCAGCACATACAGAGATACGCAGTATTTT.